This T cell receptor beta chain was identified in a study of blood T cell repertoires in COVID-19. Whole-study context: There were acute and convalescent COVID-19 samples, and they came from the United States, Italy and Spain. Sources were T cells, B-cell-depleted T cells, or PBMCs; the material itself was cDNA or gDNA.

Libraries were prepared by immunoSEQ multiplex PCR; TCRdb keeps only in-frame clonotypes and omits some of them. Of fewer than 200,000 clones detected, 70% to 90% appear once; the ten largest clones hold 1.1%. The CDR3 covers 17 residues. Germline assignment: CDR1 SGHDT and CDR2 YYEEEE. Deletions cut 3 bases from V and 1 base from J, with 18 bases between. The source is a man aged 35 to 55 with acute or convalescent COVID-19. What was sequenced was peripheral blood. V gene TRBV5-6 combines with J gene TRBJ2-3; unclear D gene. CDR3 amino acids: CASSSRRLGRGTDTQYF. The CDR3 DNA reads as TGTGCCAGCAGCTCACGCCGGTTGGGCCGAGGCACAGATACGCAGTATTTT.